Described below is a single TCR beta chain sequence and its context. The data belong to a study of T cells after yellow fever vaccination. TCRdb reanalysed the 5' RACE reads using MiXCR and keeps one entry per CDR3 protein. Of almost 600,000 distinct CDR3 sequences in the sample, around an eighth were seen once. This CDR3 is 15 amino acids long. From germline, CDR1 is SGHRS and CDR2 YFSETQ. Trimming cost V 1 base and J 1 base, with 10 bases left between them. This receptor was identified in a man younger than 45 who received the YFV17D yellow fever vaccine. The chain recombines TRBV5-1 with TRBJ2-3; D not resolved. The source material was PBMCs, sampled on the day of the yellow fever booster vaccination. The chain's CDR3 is CASSLIVGGTDTQYF. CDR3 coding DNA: TGCGCCAGCAGCTTGATCGTCGGAGGCACAGATACGCAGTATTTT.